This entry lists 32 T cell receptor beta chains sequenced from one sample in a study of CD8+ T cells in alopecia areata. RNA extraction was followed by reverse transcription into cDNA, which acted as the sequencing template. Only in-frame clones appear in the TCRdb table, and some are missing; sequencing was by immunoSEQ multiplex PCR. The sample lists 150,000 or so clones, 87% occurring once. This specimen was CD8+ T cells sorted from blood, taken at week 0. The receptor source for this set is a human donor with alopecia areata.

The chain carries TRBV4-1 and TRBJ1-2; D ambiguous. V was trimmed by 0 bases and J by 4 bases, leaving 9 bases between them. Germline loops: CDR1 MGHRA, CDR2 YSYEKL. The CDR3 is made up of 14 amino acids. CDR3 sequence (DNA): TGCGCCAGCAGCCAAGATGCAGAGTCCTATGGCTACACCTTC. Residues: CASSQDAESYGYTF.

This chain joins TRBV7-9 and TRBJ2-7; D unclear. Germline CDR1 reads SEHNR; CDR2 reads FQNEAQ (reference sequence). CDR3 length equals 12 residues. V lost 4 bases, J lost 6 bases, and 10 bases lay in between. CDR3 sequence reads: CASSSPGVEQYF. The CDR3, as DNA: TGTGCCAGCAGCTCCCCGGGCGTCGAGCAGTACTTC. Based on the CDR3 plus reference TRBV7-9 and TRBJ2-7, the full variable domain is DTGVSQNPRHKITKRGQNVTFRCDPISEHNRLYWYRQTLGQGPEFLTYFQNEAQLEKSRLLSDRFSAERPKGSFSTLEIQRTEQGDSAMYLCASSSPGVEQYFGPGTRLTVT.

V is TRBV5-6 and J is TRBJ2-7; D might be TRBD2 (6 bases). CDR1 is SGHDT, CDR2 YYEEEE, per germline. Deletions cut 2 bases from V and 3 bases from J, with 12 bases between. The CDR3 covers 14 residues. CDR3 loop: CASSLTGAVYEQYF. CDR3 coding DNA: TGTGCCAGCAGCTTAACGGGAGCTGTCTACGAGCAGTACTTC.

CDR3 protein: CASSLFDRDDLGAQYF. The CDR3 coding sequence is TGTGCCAGCAGTTTGTTCGACCGGGACGACCTCGGGGCGCAGTATTTT. The chain combines TRBV6-5 with TRBJ2-3; D possibly matches TRBD1 or TRBD2 (5 bases each). CDR1 is MNHEY, CDR2 SVGAGI, per germline. This CDR3 is built from 16 residues. V gave up 4 bases and J gave up 10 bases, with 24 bases separating them.

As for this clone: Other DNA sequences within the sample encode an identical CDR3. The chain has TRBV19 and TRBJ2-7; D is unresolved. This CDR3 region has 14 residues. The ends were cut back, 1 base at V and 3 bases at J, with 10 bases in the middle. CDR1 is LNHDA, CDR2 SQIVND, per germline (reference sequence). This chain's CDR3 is CASSIGTGDYEQYF. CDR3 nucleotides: TGTGCCAGTAGTATAGGGACCGGCGACTACGAGCAGTACTTC.

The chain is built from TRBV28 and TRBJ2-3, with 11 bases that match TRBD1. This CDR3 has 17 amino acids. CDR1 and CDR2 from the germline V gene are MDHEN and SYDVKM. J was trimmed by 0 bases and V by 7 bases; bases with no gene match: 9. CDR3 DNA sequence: TGTGCCAGCAAAGGGGACAGGGGGATGGCAAGCACAGATACGCAGTATTTT. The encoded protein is CASKGDRGMASTDTQYF.

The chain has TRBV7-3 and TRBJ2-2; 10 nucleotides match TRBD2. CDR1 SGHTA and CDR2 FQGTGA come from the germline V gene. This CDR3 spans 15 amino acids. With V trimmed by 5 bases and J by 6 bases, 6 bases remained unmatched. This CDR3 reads CASSQGLAGAGELFF. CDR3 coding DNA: TGTGCCAGCAGCCAGGGGCTAGCGGGAGCCGGGGAGCTGTTTTTT.

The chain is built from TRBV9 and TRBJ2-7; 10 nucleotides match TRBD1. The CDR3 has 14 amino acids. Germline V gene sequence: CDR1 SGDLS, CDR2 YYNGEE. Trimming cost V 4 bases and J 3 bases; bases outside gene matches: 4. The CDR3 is CASSRGDRGYEQYF. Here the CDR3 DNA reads TGTGCCAGCAGCCGGGGGGACAGGGGCTACGAGCAGTACTTC. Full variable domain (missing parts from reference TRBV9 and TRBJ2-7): DSGVTQTPKHLITATGQRVTLRCSPRSGDLSVYWYQQSLDQGLQFLIQYYNGEERAKGNILERFSAQQFPDLHSELNLSSLELGDSALYFCASSRGDRGYEQYFGPGTRLTVT.

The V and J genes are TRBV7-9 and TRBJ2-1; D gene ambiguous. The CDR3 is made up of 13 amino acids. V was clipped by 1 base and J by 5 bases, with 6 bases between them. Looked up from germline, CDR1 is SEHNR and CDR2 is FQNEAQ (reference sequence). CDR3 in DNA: TGTGCCAGCAGCTTAGGAGCGAACAATGAGCAGTTCTTC. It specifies CASSLGANNEQFF. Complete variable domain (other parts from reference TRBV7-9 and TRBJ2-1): DTGVSQNPRHKITKRGQNVTFRCDPISEHNRLYWYRQTLGQGPEFLTYFQNEAQLEKSRLLSDRFSAERPKGSFSTLEIQRTEQGDSAMYLCASSLGANNEQFFGPGTRLTVL.

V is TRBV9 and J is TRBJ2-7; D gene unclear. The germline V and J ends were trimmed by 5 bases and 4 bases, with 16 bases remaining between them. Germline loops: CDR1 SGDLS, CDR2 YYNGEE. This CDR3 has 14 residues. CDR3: CASSDGSPGYEQYF. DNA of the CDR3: TGTGCCAGCAGTGACGGGTCTCCCGGGTACGAGCAGTACTTC.

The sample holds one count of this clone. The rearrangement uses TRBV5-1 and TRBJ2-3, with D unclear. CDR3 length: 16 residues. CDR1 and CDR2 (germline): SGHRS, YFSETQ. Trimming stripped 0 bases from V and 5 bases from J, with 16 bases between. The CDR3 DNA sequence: TGCGCCAGCAGCTTGGCTTTAGACACCTCGGGAGATACGCAGTATTTT. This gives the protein CASSLALDTSGDTQYF. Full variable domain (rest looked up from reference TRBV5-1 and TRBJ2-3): KAGVTQTPRYLIKTRGQQVTLSCSPISGHRSVSWYQQTPGQGLQFLFEYFSETQRNKGNFPGRFSGRQFSNSRSEMNVSTLELGDSALYLCASSLALDTSGDTQYFGPGTRLTVL.

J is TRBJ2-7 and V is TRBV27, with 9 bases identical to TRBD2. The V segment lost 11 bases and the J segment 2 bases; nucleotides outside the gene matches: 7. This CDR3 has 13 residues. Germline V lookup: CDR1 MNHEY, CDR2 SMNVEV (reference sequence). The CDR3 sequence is CACSAGGPYEQYF. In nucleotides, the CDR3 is TGTGCCTGCTCAGCGGGGGGCCCCTACGAGCAGTACTTC.

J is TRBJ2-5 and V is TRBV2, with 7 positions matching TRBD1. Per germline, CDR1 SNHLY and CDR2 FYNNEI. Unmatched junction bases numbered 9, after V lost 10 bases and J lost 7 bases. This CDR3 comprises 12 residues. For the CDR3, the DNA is TGTGCCACCAAAACAGGGGCGGTGACCCAGTACTTC. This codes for CATKTGAVTQYF.

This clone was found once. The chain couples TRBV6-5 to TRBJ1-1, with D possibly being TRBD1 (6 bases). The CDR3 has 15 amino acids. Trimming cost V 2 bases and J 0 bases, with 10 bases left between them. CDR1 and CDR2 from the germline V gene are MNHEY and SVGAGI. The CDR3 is CASSYQDRMNTEAFF. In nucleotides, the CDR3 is TGTGCCAGCAGTTACCAAGACAGGATGAACACTGAAGCTTTCTTT.

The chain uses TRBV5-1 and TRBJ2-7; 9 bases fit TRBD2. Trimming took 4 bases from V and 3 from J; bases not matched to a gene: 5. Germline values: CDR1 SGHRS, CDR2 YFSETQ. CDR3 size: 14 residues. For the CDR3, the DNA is TGCGCCAGCAGCCGGACTAGCGAAAGCTACGAGCAGTACTTC. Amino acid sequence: CASSRTSESYEQYF.

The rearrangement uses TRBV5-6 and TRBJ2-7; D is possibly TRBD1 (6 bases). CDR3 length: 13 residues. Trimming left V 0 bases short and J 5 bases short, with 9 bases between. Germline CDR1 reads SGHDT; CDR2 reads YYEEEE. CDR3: CASSLEQGNEQYF. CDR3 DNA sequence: TGTGCCAGCAGCTTGGAACAGGGCAACGAGCAGTACTTC.

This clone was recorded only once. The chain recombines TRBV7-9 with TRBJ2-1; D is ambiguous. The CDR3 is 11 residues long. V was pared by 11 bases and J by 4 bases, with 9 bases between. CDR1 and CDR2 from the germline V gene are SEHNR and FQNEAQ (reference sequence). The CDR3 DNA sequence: TGTGCCGGGCGTCCGTACAATGAGCAGTTCTTC. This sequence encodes CAGRPYNEQFF.

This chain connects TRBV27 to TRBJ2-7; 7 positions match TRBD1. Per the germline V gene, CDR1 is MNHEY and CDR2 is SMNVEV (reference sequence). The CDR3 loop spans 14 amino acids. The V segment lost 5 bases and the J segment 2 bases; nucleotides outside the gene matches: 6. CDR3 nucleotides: TGTGCCAGCAGTCCCTACAGGGGCCCCTACGAGCAGTACTTC. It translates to CASSPYRGPYEQYF.

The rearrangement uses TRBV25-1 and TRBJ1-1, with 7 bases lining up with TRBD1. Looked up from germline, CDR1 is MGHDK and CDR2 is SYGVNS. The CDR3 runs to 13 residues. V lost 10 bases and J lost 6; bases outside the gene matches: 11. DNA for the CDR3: TGTGCCACCACACAGGGGTCCTCTGCTGAAGCTTTCTTT. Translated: CATTQGSSAEAFF. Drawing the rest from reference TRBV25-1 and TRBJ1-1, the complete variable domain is EADIYQTPRYLVIGTGKKITLECSQTMGHDKMYWYQQDPGMELHLIHYSYGVNSTEKGDLSSESTVSRIRTEHFPLTLESARPSHTSQYLCATTQGSSAEAFFGQGTRLTVV.

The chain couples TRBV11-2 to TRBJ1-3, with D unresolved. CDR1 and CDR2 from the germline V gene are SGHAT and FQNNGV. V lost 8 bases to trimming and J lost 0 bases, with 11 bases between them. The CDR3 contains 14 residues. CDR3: CASDGEASGNTIYF. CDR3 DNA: TGTGCCAGCGACGGGGAGGCCTCTGGAAACACCATATATTTT.

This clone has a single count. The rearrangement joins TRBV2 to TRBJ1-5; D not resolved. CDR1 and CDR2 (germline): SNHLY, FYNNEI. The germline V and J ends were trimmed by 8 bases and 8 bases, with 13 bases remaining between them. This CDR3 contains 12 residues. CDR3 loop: CASQINAEPQHF. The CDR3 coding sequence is TGTGCCAGCCAGATAAACGCAGAGCCCCAGCATTTT.

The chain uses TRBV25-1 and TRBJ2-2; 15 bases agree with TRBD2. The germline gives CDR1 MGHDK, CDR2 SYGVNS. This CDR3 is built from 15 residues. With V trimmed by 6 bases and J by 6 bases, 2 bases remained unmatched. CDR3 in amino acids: CASSGLAGGPGELFF. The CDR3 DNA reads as TGTGCCAGCAGCGGACTAGCGGGGGGGCCCGGGGAGCTGTTTTTT.

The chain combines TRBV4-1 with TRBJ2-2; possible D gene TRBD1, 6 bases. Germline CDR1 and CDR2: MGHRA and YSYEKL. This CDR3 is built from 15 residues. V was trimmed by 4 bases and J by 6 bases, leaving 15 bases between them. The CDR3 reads CASSLHIQGAGELFF. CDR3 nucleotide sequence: TGCGCCAGCAGCCTGCACATACAGGGAGCCGGGGAGCTGTTTTTT.

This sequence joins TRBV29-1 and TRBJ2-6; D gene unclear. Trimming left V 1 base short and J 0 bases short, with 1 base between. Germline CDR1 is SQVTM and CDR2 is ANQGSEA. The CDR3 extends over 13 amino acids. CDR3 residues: CSVEVSGANVLTF. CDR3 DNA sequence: TGCAGCGTTGAAGTCTCTGGGGCCAACGTCCTGACTTTC.

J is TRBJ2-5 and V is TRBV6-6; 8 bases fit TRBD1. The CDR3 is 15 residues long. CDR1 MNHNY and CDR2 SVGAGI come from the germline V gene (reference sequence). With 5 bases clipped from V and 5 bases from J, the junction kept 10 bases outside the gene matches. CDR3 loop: CASSADRGDRETQYF. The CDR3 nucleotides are TGTGCCAGCAGTGCCGACAGGGGTGATCGTGAGACCCAGTACTTC.

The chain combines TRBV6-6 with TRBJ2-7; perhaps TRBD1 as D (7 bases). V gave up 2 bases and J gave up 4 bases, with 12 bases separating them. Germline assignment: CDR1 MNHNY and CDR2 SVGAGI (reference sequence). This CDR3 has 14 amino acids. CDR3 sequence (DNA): TGTGCCAGCAGTTACCGCAGGGGGAGGTACGAGCAGTACTTC. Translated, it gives CASSYRRGRYEQYF.

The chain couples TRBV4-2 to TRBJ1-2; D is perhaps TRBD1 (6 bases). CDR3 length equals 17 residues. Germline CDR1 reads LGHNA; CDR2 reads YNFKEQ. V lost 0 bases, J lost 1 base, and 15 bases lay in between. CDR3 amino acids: CASSQEAGGALNYGYTF. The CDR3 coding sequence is TGTGCCAGCAGCCAAGAGGCCGGGGGGGCCCTTAACTATGGCTACACCTTC.

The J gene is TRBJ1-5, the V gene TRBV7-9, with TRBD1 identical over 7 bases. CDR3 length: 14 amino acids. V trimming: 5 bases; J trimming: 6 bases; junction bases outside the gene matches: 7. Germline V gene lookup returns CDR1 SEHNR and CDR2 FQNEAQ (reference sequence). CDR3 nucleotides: TGTGCCAGCAGCCCTCGGGAGGGGGCTCAGCCCCAGCATTTT. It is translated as CASSPREGAQPQHF.

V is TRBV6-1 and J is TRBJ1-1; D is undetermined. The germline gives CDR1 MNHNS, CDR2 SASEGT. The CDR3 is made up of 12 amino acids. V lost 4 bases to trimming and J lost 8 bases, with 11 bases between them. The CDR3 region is CASSVTKTEAFF. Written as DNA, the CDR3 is TGTGCCAGCAGTGTTACTAAAACCGAAGCTTTCTTT.

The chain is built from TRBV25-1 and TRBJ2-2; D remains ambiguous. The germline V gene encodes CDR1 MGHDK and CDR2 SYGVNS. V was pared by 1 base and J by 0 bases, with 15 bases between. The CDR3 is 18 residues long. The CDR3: CASSEFGFGLSNTGELFF. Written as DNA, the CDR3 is TGTGCCAGCAGTGAATTTGGTTTTGGGCTGTCGAACACCGGGGAGCTGTTTTTT. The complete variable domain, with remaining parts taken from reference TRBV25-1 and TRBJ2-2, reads EADIYQTPRYLVIGTGKKITLECSQTMGHDKMYWYQQDPGMELHLIHYSYGVNSTEKGDLSSESTVSRIRTEHFPLTLESARPSHTSQYLCASSEFGFGLSNTGELFFGEGSRLTVL.

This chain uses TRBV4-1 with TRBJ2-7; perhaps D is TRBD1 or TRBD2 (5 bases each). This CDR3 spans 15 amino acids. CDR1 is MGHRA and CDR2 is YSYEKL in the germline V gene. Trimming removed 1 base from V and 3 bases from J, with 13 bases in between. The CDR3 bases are TGCGCCAGCAGCCAAGGGGAGACAGAGCTCTACGAGCAGTACTTC. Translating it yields CASSQGETELYEQYF.

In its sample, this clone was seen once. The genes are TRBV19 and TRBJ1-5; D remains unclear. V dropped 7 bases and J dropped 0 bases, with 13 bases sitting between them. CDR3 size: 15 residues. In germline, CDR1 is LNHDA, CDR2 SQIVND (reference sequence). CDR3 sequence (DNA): TGTGCCAGTAAAGACGGCGGAGATAGCAATCAGCCCCAGCATTTT. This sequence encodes CASKDGGDSNQPQHF.